The 28 T cell receptor beta chains listed next were all sequenced from one sample in a study of shared clonotypes between healthy human individuals. TCRdb keeps only in-frame clones here, not all; method: immunoSEQ multiplex PCR. The sample has a few million clones, under 97% seen once. The specimen sequenced was naive CD4+ T cells sorted from blood. Indicated subset: CD45RA+ positively selected. Every receptor here comes from a man aged 18 to 29 in good health.

J is TRBJ1-5 and V is TRBV30, with 7 positions matching TRBD1. Germline V gene lookup returns CDR1 GTSNPN and CDR2 SVGIG (reference sequence). With V trimmed by 0 bases and J by 1 base, 6 bases remained unmatched. This CDR3 region has 16 residues. CDR3 coding DNA: TGTGCCTGGAGTGTAAAGGGGGCGAAGAGCAATCAGCCCCAGCATTTT. Residues: CAWSVKGAKSNQPQHF.

As for this clone: In the same sample, other DNA sequences code for this CDR3. The V gene is TRBV19, the J gene TRBJ2-6; 11 nucleotides match TRBD1. Germline CDR1 reads LNHDA; CDR2 reads SQIVND (reference sequence). V gave up 4 bases and J gave up 0 bases; unmatched junction bases: 2. This CDR3 has 17 residues. In DNA, the CDR3 is TGTGCCAGTAGTACCGGGACAGGGGGCTCTGGGGCCAACGTCCTGACTTTC. Amino acid sequence: CASSTGTGGSGANVLTF.

The chain has TRBV7-3 and TRBJ1-1; D call uncertain. CDR1 SGHTA and CDR2 FQGTGA come from the germline V gene. The CDR3 contains 19 residues. Trimming took off 1 base at V and 1 base at J, with 22 bases between the two ends. CDR3 coding DNA: TGTGCCAGCAGCTTAAAACCGGGAAAGCTACGACCCCGGAACACTGAAGCTTTCTTT. Its protein is CASSLKPGKLRPRNTEAFF.

V usage is TRBV28 and J usage is TRBJ1-2; D gene unclear. V lost 4 bases and J 2 bases, leaving 8 bases between the germline ends. This CDR3 has 13 amino acids. Germline lookup yields CDR1 MDHEN and CDR2 SYDVKM. Written as DNA, the CDR3 is TGTGCCAGCAGTTCCCCTTCAAACTATGGCTACACCTTC. Its protein is CASSSPSNYGYTF.

Notes on this clone: One junction end does not reproduce the germline sequence, and a read error may be involved. The CDR3 region has the DNA TGTGCCAGCACCTTAAGGCGGGTGCCCGGGGAGCTGTTTTTT. Its translation: CASTLRRVPGELFF. V and J are TRBV11-3 and TRBJ2-2; D is possibly TRBD2 (5 bases). The CDR3 runs 14 residues. Germline-derived CDR1 and CDR2 are SGHNT and YENEEA.

Details on this clone: Other nucleotide sequences from this sample produce the same CDR3. The V and J genes are TRBV7-2 and TRBJ2-1, with 11 nucleotides matching TRBD2. There are 16 residues in the CDR3. With V trimmed by 0 bases and J by 6 bases, 4 bases remained unmatched. The germline CDR1 and CDR2 sequences are SGHTA and FQGNSA. The CDR3 nucleotides read TGTGCCAGCAGCTTAGCAGGACTAGCGGGTGGCAATGAGCAGTTCTTC. It encodes CASSLAGLAGGNEQFF.

The rearrangement links TRBV5-6 to TRBJ2-3; weak D call: TRBD2 (5 bases). There are 16 residues in the CDR3. V gave up 4 bases and J gave up 2 bases, with 17 bases separating them. CDR1 is SGHDT, CDR2 YYEEEE, per germline. The CDR3, as DNA: TGTGCCAGCAGCAACGAGCGGATTCATCTCACAGATACGCAGTATTTT. Translation gives CASSNERIHLTDTQYF.

The chain has TRBV6-1 and TRBJ2-7; the D gene is possibly TRBD2 (5 bases). This CDR3 region has 18 residues. V was cut by 1 base and J by 4 bases, with 23 bases left in between. Germline V CDR1 and CDR2: MNHNS, SASEGT. The CDR3 DNA follows: TGTGCCAGCAGTGAAGAGGTCTTGGGCGGACTTTTCGCTTACGAGCAGTACTTC. Translation: CASSEEVLGGLFAYEQYF.

J is TRBJ1-6 and V is TRBV4-1, with 8 bases matching TRBD1. V gave up 5 bases and J gave up 0 bases; unmatched junction bases: 6. There are 17 residues in the CDR3. From germline, CDR1 is MGHRA and CDR2 YSYEKL. The DNA of the CDR3 is TGCGCCAGCAGCGGACAGGGAGGGAACTCCTATAATTCACCCCTCCACTTT. It specifies CASSGQGGNSYNSPLHF.

The chain couples TRBV7-9 to TRBJ2-2; D call uncertain. CDR1 SEHNR and CDR2 FQNEAQ come from the germline V gene (reference sequence). V gave up 1 base and J gave up 0 bases, with 6 bases separating them. The CDR3 spans 15 residues. This chain's CDR3 is CASSLVPTNTGELFF. The CDR3 coding sequence is TGTGCCAGCAGCTTAGTTCCCACGAACACCGGGGAGCTGTTTTTT.

The chain recombines TRBV11-2 with TRBJ2-3; D gene unclear. The length of the CDR3 is 16 residues. Germline loops: CDR1 SGHAT, CDR2 FQNNGV. The V and J ends lost 5 bases and 3 bases respectively, with 18 bases between them. CDR3 residues: CASSISSSPGTDTQYF. DNA for the CDR3: TGTGCCAGCAGCATATCCAGTTCGCCGGGTACAGATACGCAGTATTTT.

A note on this clone: This sample also contains other DNA sequences that code for the same CDR3. The chain is built from TRBV5-1 and TRBJ2-7; D is tentatively TRBD1 or TRBD2 (5 bases each). CDR3 size: 13 residues. Germline loops: CDR1 SGHRS, CDR2 YFSETQ. V was pared by 4 bases and J by 0 bases, with 8 bases between. This CDR3 is CASSPGSSYEQYF. The CDR3 nucleotides are TGCGCCAGCAGCCCAGGGAGCTCCTACGAGCAGTACTTC.

The chain uses TRBV6-5 and TRBJ2-1; 9 bases are shared with TRBD2. Germline V gene sequence: CDR1 MNHEY, CDR2 SVGAGI. V was pared by 10 bases and J by 16 bases, with 11 bases of the junction left unmatched. The CDR3 runs to 11 residues. The CDR3 is CATQGSGGEFF. DNA for the CDR3: TGTGCCACCCAGGGTAGCGGGGGAGAATTCTTC.

This chain joins TRBV5-1 and TRBJ1-1; no definite D call. The CDR3 runs 14 residues. CDR1 and CDR2 (germline): SGHRS, YFSETQ. Deletions cut 4 bases from V and 4 bases from J, with 14 bases between. CDR3 region: CASSPYTDPTEAFF. The CDR3 coding sequence is TGCGCCAGCAGCCCATATACTGACCCCACTGAAGCTTTCTTT.

With regard to this clone: This same CDR3 is encoded by further DNA sequences in the sample. The chain joins TRBV5-4 to TRBJ2-7; 9 nucleotides align to TRBD2. The CDR3 covers 15 residues. Trimming at V came to 2 bases and at J to 1 base, leaving 4 bases not matched to a gene. Germline CDR1 SGHNT, CDR2 YYREEE (reference sequence). As DNA, the CDR3 is TGTGCCAGCAGCTTCCAGGCGGGGGGGTCCTACGAGCAGTACTTC. Residues: CASSFQAGGSYEQYF.

This sequence joins TRBV6-1 and TRBJ1-4; perhaps TRBD1 as D (6 bases). The CDR3 covers 14 residues. Germline V gene lookup returns CDR1 MNHNS and CDR2 SASEGT. Trimming cost V 8 bases and J 10 bases, with 20 bases left between them. As DNA, the CDR3 is TGTGCCAGCTCCGCAGACAGGTTCCTTGGAAAACTGTTTTTT. It codes for CASSADRFLGKLFF.

The genes are TRBV30 and TRBJ1-2; D not resolved. CDR1 is GTSNPN, CDR2 SVGIG, per germline (reference sequence). CDR3 length equals 10 residues. Trimming cost V 5 bases and J 3 bases, with 4 bases left between them. DNA of the CDR3: TGTGCCTGGCACTACTATGGCTACACCTTC. Residues: CAWHYYGYTF. Drawing the rest from reference TRBV30 and TRBJ1-2, the complete variable domain is SQTIHQWPATLVQPVGSPLSLECTVEGTSNPNLYWYRQAAGRGLQLLFYSVGIGQISSEVPQNLSASRPQDRQFILSSKKLLLSDSGFYLCAWHYYGYTFGSGTRLTVV.

The V gene is TRBV29-1, the J gene TRBJ2-5; D gene unclear. The CDR3 consists of 14 residues. Trimming stripped 3 bases from V and 2 bases from J, with 13 bases between. Germline loops: CDR1 SQVTM, CDR2 ANQGSEA. The chain's CDR3 is CSVELAAHQETQYF. As DNA, the CDR3 is TGCAGCGTTGAGTTGGCAGCCCATCAAGAGACCCAGTACTTC.

V gene TRBV5-6 combines with J gene TRBJ2-3; D ambiguous. Germline loops: CDR1 SGHDT, CDR2 YYEEEE. This CDR3 spans 12 amino acids. V lost 1 base and J 9 bases, leaving 9 bases between the germline ends. The CDR3 DNA is TGTGCCAGCAGCTTGTCGTCTGGCACGCAGTATTTT. Its translation is CASSLSSGTQYF. Full variable domain (remainder filled in from reference TRBV5-6 and TRBJ2-3): DAGVTQSPTHLIKTRGQQVTLRCSPKSGHDTVSWYQQALGQGPQFIFQYYEEEERQRGNFPDRFSGHQFPNYSSELNVNALLLGDSALYLCASSLSSGTQYFGPGTRLTVL.

The chain uses TRBV6-5 and TRBJ1-4; the D is unclear. CDR3 length: 16 amino acids. Germline CDR1 and CDR2: MNHEY and SVGAGI. V lost 0 bases and J 8 bases, leaving 16 bases between the germline ends. The CDR3 spells CASSYSTRPGGEKLFF. The CDR3 bases are TGTGCCAGCAGTTACTCGACTCGTCCAGGAGGAGAAAAACTGTTTTTT.

The rearrangement uses TRBV28 and TRBJ2-7; the match to TRBD1 covers 8 bases. Germline V gene data show CDR1 as MDHEN and CDR2 as SYDVKM. V shed 6 bases and J 0 bases; nucleotides not matched to a gene: 4. The length of the CDR3 is 14 residues. CDR3 amino acids: CASSPGGHSYEQYF. The CDR3 bases are TGTGCCAGCAGCCCAGGGGGCCACTCCTACGAGCAGTACTTC.

The CDR3 loop is CASSQEYRTTTSPLHF. DNA of the CDR3: TGCGCCAGCAGCCAAGAATATCGCACGACCACTTCACCCCTCCACTTT. The V call is TRBV4-1, the J call TRBJ1-6; D unresolved. The germline V gene encodes CDR1 MGHRA and CDR2 YSYEKL. The CDR3 loop spans 16 amino acids. The V end lost 0 bases, the J end lost 9 bases, and 15 bases lay between the germline ends.

The rearrangement links TRBV2 to TRBJ2-7, with TRBD1 matching over 9 bases. The V gene end was trimmed by 7 bases and the J gene end by 7 bases; junction bases not matched to a gene: 8. This CDR3 is 13 amino acids long. The germline V gene encodes CDR1 SNHLY and CDR2 FYNNEI. Here the CDR3 DNA reads TGTGCCAGCACGAACAGGGGGCCCGGGGAGCAGTACTTC. As protein: CASTNRGPGEQYF.

This rearrangement joins TRBV6-5 to TRBJ2-7; no definite D call. Germline lookup yields CDR1 MNHEY and CDR2 SVGAGI. This CDR3 comprises 13 residues. The germline V and J ends were trimmed by 6 bases and 3 bases, with 12 bases remaining between them. CDR3 protein: CASRVTQHYEQYF. Written as DNA, the CDR3 is TGTGCCAGCAGGGTGACTCAGCACTACGAGCAGTACTTC.

Here the CDR3 reads CASSLAKGPYEQYF. CDR3 coding DNA: TGTGCCAGCAGCTTGGCCAAGGGCCCGTACGAGCAGTACTTC. This chain uses TRBV5-5 with TRBJ2-7; no definite D call. Trimming stripped 0 bases from V and 4 bases from J, with 11 bases between. The CDR3 covers 14 residues. Looked up from germline, CDR1 is SGHKS and CDR2 is YYEKEE (reference sequence).

The chain combines TRBV19 with TRBJ1-2, with D maybe TRBD1 (5 bases). The CDR3 has 16 residues. V gave up 7 bases and J gave up 0 bases, with 18 bases separating them. Germline CDR1 reads LNHDA; CDR2 reads SQIVND (reference sequence). The CDR3 loop reads CASTKAPGPSNYGYTF. The CDR3 nucleotides are TGTGCCAGTACCAAGGCGCCAGGGCCTTCTAACTATGGCTACACCTTC.

V gene TRBV19 combines with J gene TRBJ1-5; D call uncertain. The CDR3 has 16 residues. V was trimmed by 2 bases and J by 0 bases, leaving 11 bases between them. Germline values: CDR1 LNHDA, CDR2 SQIVND (reference sequence). CDR3 bases: TGTGCCAGTAGTATATTCGCGGAGTATAGCAATCAGCCCCAGCATTTT. Residues: CASSIFAEYSNQPQHF.

This rearrangement joins TRBV7-8 to TRBJ2-1, with D possibly TRBD1 on 5 matching bases. The V gene lost 6 bases and the J gene lost 4 bases, with 7 bases spanning the gap. The CDR3 totals 12 residues. CDR1 and CDR2 (germline): SGHVS, FQNEAQ. CDR3 nucleotide sequence: TGTGCCAGCAGTCGACAGTACAATGAGCAGTTCTTC. Translation gives CASSRQYNEQFF.